This entry lists 17 T cell receptor beta chains sequenced from one sample in a study of blood T cell repertoires in COVID-19. Assay: immunoSEQ multiplex PCR; the TCRdb copy retains only in-frame clones and omits some. The sample comprises 200,000 or so clones, 80% to 90% of which are singletons, and around 2.3% rests with the top ten. Sample: peripheral blood. The receptor source for this set is a man between 65 and 80 years old with active or convalescent COVID-19.

The chain combines TRBV6-2 or TRBV6-3 with TRBJ2-5; D perhaps matches TRBD1 (5 bases). Trimming pared 6 bases from V and 1 base from J, leaving 18 bases between. Looked up from germline, CDR1 is MNHEY and CDR2 is SVGEGT. The CDR3 is 16 residues long. The CDR3 sequence: CASSPPHGAAQETQYF. In DNA form, the CDR3 reads TGTGCCAGCAGCCCGCCCCATGGGGCAGCCCAAGAGACCCAGTACTTC.

This chain uses TRBV5-8 with TRBJ2-7; D uncertain. The CDR3 loop spans 14 amino acids. V was pared by 2 bases and J by 1 base, with 10 bases between. Germline CDR1 SGHTS, CDR2 YDEGEE. CDR3 coding DNA: TGTGCCAGCAGCTTACCGGGTACTTCCTACGAGCAGTACTTC. It yields the protein CASSLPGTSYEQYF.

CDR3 sequence (DNA): TGTGCCAGCAGCCCGACTAGCAATAGTGGCGGGGAGCTGTTTTTT. Encoded protein: CASSPTSNSGGELFF. The rearrangement links TRBV5-4 to TRBJ2-2; 7 nucleotides agree with TRBD2. Trimming took 4 bases from V and 7 from J; bases not matched to a gene: 10. The CDR3 contains 15 residues. CDR1 is SGHNT and CDR2 is YYREEE in the germline V gene (reference sequence).

The chain uses TRBV27 and TRBJ1-6, with D maybe TRBD1 (5 bases). Trimming shortened V by 6 bases and J by 9 bases, and 21 bases separated the two germline ends. Germline lookup yields CDR1 MNHEY and CDR2 SMNVEV (reference sequence). This CDR3 region has 16 residues. The CDR3 loop is CASSRTGGPMGSPLHF. Written as DNA, the CDR3 is TGTGCCAGCAGCCGCACGGGGGGACCAATGGGTTCACCCCTCCACTTT.

The genes are TRBV7-9 and TRBJ2-1; 14 nucleotides agree with TRBD2. The CDR3 spans 16 residues. CDR1 SEHNR and CDR2 FQNEAQ come from the germline V gene (reference sequence). V lost 1 base, J lost 9 bases, and 5 bases stayed unmatched. CDR3 nucleotides: TGTGCCAGCAGCTTAGGCCGACTAGCGGGGGGGAGTGAGCAGTTCTTC. Protein product: CASSLGRLAGGSEQFF.

The chain carries TRBV19 and TRBJ2-5; 7 nucleotides match TRBD1. The CDR3 sequence is 15 residues long. Trimming cost V 5 bases and J 4 bases; bases outside gene matches: 10. Germline V gene data show CDR1 as LNHDA and CDR2 as SQIVND (reference sequence). CDR3 nucleotide sequence: TGTGCCAGTAGTCAAAATCTTGGGACAGCAGAGACCCAGTACTTC. It specifies CASSQNLGTAETQYF.

In regard to this clone: The sample has other DNA sequences that encode this CDR3 too. The chain is built from TRBV4-3 and TRBJ2-7; 10 bases map to TRBD2. Germline V gene data show CDR1 as LGHNA and CDR2 as YSLEER. V was clipped by 3 bases and J by 2 bases; unmatched bases: 4. The CDR3 totals 15 residues. CDR3 bases: TGCGCCAGCAGCCAGGGACTAGCGTCTACCTACGAGCAGTACTTC. Protein: CASSQGLASTYEQYF.

This chain uses TRBV15 with TRBJ2-5; D gene unclear. Germline CDR1 reads LNHNV; CDR2 reads YYDKDF (reference sequence). With 5 bases removed from V and 7 bases from J, the gap between germline ends came to 14 bases. The CDR3 totals 13 residues. The CDR3 here is CATSGIPPGTQYF. CDR3 coding DNA: TGTGCCACCAGCGGAATCCCGCCGGGGACCCAGTACTTC.

The CDR3 is CASSSGTVYGYTF. The CDR3 DNA reads TGTGCCAGCAGTTCCGGGACAGTCTATGGCTACACCTTC. The chain is built from TRBV12-3 or TRBV12-4 and TRBJ1-2; 7 bases are shared with TRBD1. This CDR3 is built from 13 residues. V lost 4 bases, J lost 4 bases, and 3 bases stayed unmatched.

The rearrangement uses TRBV29-1 and TRBJ2-2; 7 nucleotides agree with TRBD2. Unmatched junction bases numbered 3, after V lost 4 bases and J lost 1 base. The CDR3 length is 14 residues. CDR1 and CDR2 (germline): SQVTM, ANQGSEA. CDR3 in amino acids: CSVAGGRNTGELFF. The DNA of the CDR3 is TGCAGCGTTGCGGGGGGACGGAACACCGGGGAGCTGTTTTTT.

J is TRBJ1-2 and V is TRBV9, with TRBD1 matching 9 bases. Germline V gene lookup returns CDR1 SGDLS and CDR2 YYNGEE. After removal of 4 bases from V and 2 bases from J, the junction contained 3 bases not matched to a gene. The CDR3 runs 14 residues. CDR3 sequence reads: CASSSGTGNYGYTF. The CDR3 DNA follows: TGTGCCAGCAGCTCCGGGACAGGGAACTATGGCTACACCTTC.

This CDR3 is CASSIQGVWNTEAFF. CDR3 in DNA: TGTGCCAGTAGTATACAGGGTGTTTGGAACACTGAAGCTTTCTTT. V and J are TRBV19 and TRBJ1-1, with a weak D call TRBD1 (5 bases). Trimming stripped 2 bases from V and 1 base from J, with 11 bases between. From germline, CDR1 is LNHDA and CDR2 SQIVND (reference sequence). The CDR3 runs to 15 residues.

The CDR3 DNA reads TGTGCCAGTACCACAGCCGGGGTTAGGACCCAGTACTTC. Its protein is CASTTAGVRTQYF. The rearrangement joins TRBV19 to TRBJ2-5; possibly TRBD2 for D (5 bases). Germline values: CDR1 LNHDA, CDR2 SQIVND (reference sequence). V gave up 7 bases and J gave up 7 bases, with 16 bases separating them. The CDR3 is 13 amino acids. The full variable domain, in which reference TRBV19 and TRBJ2-5 provide the parts outside the CDR3, is DGGITQSPKYLFRKEGQNVTLSCEQNLNHDAMYWYRQDPGQGLRLIYYSQIVNDFQKGDIAEGYSVSREKKESFPLTVTSAQKNPTAFYLCASTTAGVRTQYFGPGTRLLVL.

The chain's CDR3 is CASSQRTGYEQYF. The CDR3 region has the DNA TGTGCCAGCAGCCAACGGACAGGCTACGAGCAGTACTTC. The chain has TRBV3-1 (or the pseudogene TRBV3-2) and TRBJ2-7; 7 bases map to TRBD1. V was clipped by 2 bases and J by 3 bases; unmatched bases: 1. The CDR3 runs 13 residues. Looked up from germline, CDR1 is LGHDT and CDR2 is YNNKEL (reference sequence).

V gene TRBV10-3 combines with J gene TRBJ2-1, with TRBD1 as a possible D gene (5 bases). This CDR3 spans 13 amino acids. Between the trimmed V and J ends, which lost 3 bases and 7 bases, there was a span of 10 bases. The germline gives CDR1 ENHRY, CDR2 SYGVKD. The CDR3 is CAISDRVGNEQFF. For the CDR3, the DNA is TGTGCCATCAGTGACAGGGTAGGAAATGAGCAGTTCTTC.

This CDR3 is CASSLGPYQPQHF. Here the CDR3 DNA reads TGTGCCAGCAGCTTAGGGCCCTATCAGCCCCAGCATTTT. The chain joins TRBV7-2 to TRBJ1-5; D gene ambiguous. Germline loops: CDR1 SGHTA, CDR2 FQGNSA. This CDR3 is 13 amino acids long. The V and J ends lost 1 base and 5 bases respectively, with 6 bases between them.

The chain carries TRBV10-2 and TRBJ2-2; D not certain. Trimming shortened V by 2 bases and J by 3 bases, and 7 bases separated the two germline ends. There are 14 residues in the CDR3. CDR1 is WSHSY, CDR2 SAAADI, per germline. The CDR3 protein is CASSEIQYTGELFF. In DNA, the CDR3 is TGCGCCAGCAGTGAGATCCAGTACACCGGGGAGCTGTTTTTT.